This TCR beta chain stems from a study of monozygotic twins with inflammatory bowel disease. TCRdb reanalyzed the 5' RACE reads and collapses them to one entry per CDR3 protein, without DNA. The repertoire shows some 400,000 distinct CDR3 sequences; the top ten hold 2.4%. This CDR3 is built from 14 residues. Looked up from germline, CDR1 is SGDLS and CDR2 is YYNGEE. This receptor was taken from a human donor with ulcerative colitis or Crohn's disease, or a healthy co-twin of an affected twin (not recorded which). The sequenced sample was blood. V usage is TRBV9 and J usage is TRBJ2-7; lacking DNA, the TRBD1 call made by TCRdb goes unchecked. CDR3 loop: CASSVGDISYEQYF.